This TCR beta chain appears in the sequencing data of a study of shared clonotypes between healthy human individuals. The CDR3 length is 13 residues. V was clipped by 5 bases and J by 10 bases, with 18 bases between them. From germline, CDR1 is SGHTA and CDR2 FQGTGA. This table comes from immunoSEQ multiplex PCR, and its TCRdb copy is limited to in-frame clones, with some not included. The table records approximately 470,000 clones, 60% to 80% of them present only once. The specimen sequenced was PBMCs. V usage is TRBV7-3 and J usage is TRBJ2-7; no reliable D call. This receptor was identified in a woman in her thirties or forties in good health. Some clones in this sample may be carry-over from other donors' samples. The DNA for the CDR3 is TGTGCCAGCAGCCCCCTGGGTGGGGTTCCCCAGTACTTC. Residues: CASSPLGGVPQYF.